This T cell receptor beta chain was identified in a study of T cell responses to AZD1222 COVID-19 vaccine (dated by TCRdb to the early 2020s). Describing the broader study: A total of 233 trial participants underwent TCR sequencing, of whom about 200 had received two doses of AZD1222 and around 25 had received two doses of the MenACWY control vaccine. Enrollment into the trials was organized by age into subgroups of 18-55, 56-69 and 70-plus years, and those subgroups contained roughly 160, 29 and 62 TCR-sequenced participants, respectively.

What the study reported, not specific to this receptor: Conclusions about previously exposed vaccinees were limited because only six AZD1222 recipients were SARS-CoV-2 seropositive at baseline. The 56-69-year group was small, and its depth increase did not reach significance, likely because of low power. Epitopes outside the regions mutated in the B.1.351 and B.1.1.7 variants were reportedly recognized by nearly half of the unique spike-specific TCRs. Because no day 14 peak-response samples were available, the repertoires could be characterized only after the peak T cell response. A significant rise in spike-specific TCR breadth and depth was observed after two AZD1222 doses relative to day 0 and relative to MenACWY recipients. The whole spike protein was spanned by vaccine-associated CD4 TCRs, and dominant responses were seen in regions 160-218 and 743-854. Participants were mostly white British, with more females than males. The authors suggested clonal diversity may have been underestimated.

Comments on this clone: The target of this receptor is not known. No quality values exist for individual bases; no much larger clone is one base distant.

Looking up the germline V gene yields CDR1 SGHTA and CDR2 FQGNSA. The CDR3 contains 14 residues, cysteine and phenylalanine counted. The DNA shown is the 42-base CDR3, in frame from base 1. The trim is 8 bases for V and 0 bases for J, with a gap of 10 bases between the germline ends. The CDR3 regions of human TCRbeta chains were analyzed by immunosequencing. In the source study's methods: Repertoire TCRs were matched against a reference library of SARS-CoV-2-specific TCRs generated with the MIRA antigen-specificity platform. Breadth was defined as the fraction of unique TCRs that were SARS-CoV-2-associated. Depth was defined as the fraction of total T cells that were SARS-CoV-2-associated. Using the MIRA data, each spike-specific TCR was mapped to the spike region that the TCR reacts to and placed in a CD4 or CD8 class. Log10-transformed breadth and depth values were compared by one-way ANOVA with Sidak's multiple comparisons tests. In its TCRdb copy, this immuneACCESS table keeps in-frame sequences only and misses some clones. Where compared with another copy, unresolved V genes explain less than half of these, and the others have no known cause. D and trimming come from the DNA, and the V and J calls and clone size come from that table. This sample comprises about 180,000 clones, 90% to 95% of them detected only once. The ten top clones hold about 1% of the sample.

The time point label on this specimen signifies: about 28 days (+/-7) after the second vaccine dose. The treatment or condition label on this specimen signifies: meningococcal conjugate vaccine given as trial control. Samples from vaccinated people were obtained from the UK trials COV001 and COV002, which included a single-blind randomized controlled phase 2/3 trial of AZD1222 (ChAdOx1 nCoV-19) in healthy adults. For TCRbeta chain sequencing, PBMC samples from trial participants were taken at day 0 and at day 28 after the second dose. The sequences come from peripheral blood, collected 28 days after the second dose of the MenACWY control vaccine. The chain couples TRBV7-2 to TRBJ1-4, with no reliable assignment of the D segment. This receptor was obtained from an adult who received the MenACWY meningococcal vaccine as a control. CDR3 protein: CASQQAATNEKLFF. The DNA reads TGTGCCAGCCAACAAGCCGCAACTAATGAAAAACTGTTTTTT.